This T cell receptor beta chain was captured in a study of T cell responses to AZD1222 COVID-19 vaccine. The CDR3 is made up of 14 amino acids. V lost 4 bases and J 2 bases, leaving 9 bases between the germline ends. Germline lookup yields CDR1 MNHEY and CDR2 SVGAGI. The data were produced by immunoSEQ multiplex PCR, yet TCRdb's version contains in-frame clones alone and is incomplete. The repertoire consists of fewer than 150,000 clones, with roughly 93% occurring once and the leading ten covering 2.5% to 4%. Broader study findings: After two AZD1222 doses, spike-specific TCR breadth and depth rose versus day 0. At baseline, seropositivity was found in only six or seven AZD1222 recipients. White British donors predominated, females outnumbered males, and clonal diversity was possibly underestimated. The repertoires were collected only after the peak T cell response.

Note on this clone: No antigen is known for it.

The TCR comes from an adult in good health. This chain uses TRBV6-5 with TRBJ1-5; D gene ambiguous. Sequences were derived from peripheral blood, sampled on day 0 of AZD1222 vaccination. For the CDR3, the DNA is TGTGCCAGCAGTTCAGCACGGGGCAATCAGCCCCAGCATTTT. Residues: CASSSARGNQPQHF.